This TCR beta chain was recorded in a study of cytomegalovirus exposure and HLA in healthy donors. General study points: What a later analysis reportedly showed was that an Asian-associated ancestry cluster had fewer N-insertions than the roughly 700-donor mean. Analysis was performed later, and it showed HLA-associated TCR beta chains to be more clonally expanded than equally common others. In a later analysis, TCR beta V- and J-gene trimming showed a link to a missense DCLRE1C variant. A later analysis found most CMV-associated TCR beta chains apparently HLA-restricted.

Germline assignment: CDR1 MGHRA and CDR2 YSYEKL. This CDR3 is built from 22 residues. The primer mix had 60 Vbeta and 13 Jbeta primers. Assay used: immunoSEQ multiplex PCR; TCRdb lists only in-frame clones, some missing. In all, the sample yields tens of thousands of clones. About this clone itself: As yet, its antigen is unknown. One end of the junction does not line up with germline, which may come from a read error.

J is TRBJ2-6 and V is TRBV4-1; 12 bases are shared with TRBD2. Material: PBMCs. The TCR sequence derives from a man in his late teens or twenties in good health and CMV-seropositive. The CDR3 reads CASSQEKLAGGPRIDGANVLTF. The CDR3 DNA reads as TGCGCCAGCAGTCAAGAAAAACTAGCGGGAGGACCTAGAATAGATGGGGCCAACGTCCTGACTTTC.